These 6 T cell receptor beta chains were all obtained from the same sample, sequenced in a study of blood T cell repertoires in COVID-19. Clones were read by immunoSEQ multiplex PCR, and TCRdb kept only the in-frame ones, dropping some. The top ten hold approximately 19% of the sample, which has about 170,000 clones, 83% seen once. Sequencing was carried out using peripheral blood. These receptors all come from a woman in her 70s who had recovered from COVID-19.

The chain employs TRBV27 and TRBJ2-7; tentatively, D is TRBD2 (6 bases). CDR3 length: 13 residues. CDR1 MNHEY and CDR2 SMNVEV come from the germline V gene (reference sequence). The V end lost 8 bases, the J end lost 1 base, and 12 bases lay between the germline ends. This chain's CDR3 is CASGAGGSYEQYF. CDR3 nucleotide sequence: TGTGCCAGCGGGGCAGGAGGGTCCTACGAGCAGTACTTC.

Comments on this clone: This clone may be a read error of a much larger clone one base away. The gene calls are TRBV7-9 and TRBJ1-4; TRBD1 aligns across 7 bases. J gave up 7 bases and V 4 bases, and 6 bases lay outside the gene matches. This CDR3 comprises 14 residues. CDR1 is SEHNR, CDR2 FQNEAQ, per germline (reference sequence). The CDR3 sequence is CASSSQGRGEKLFF. In nucleotides, the CDR3 is TGTGCCAGCAGCTCACAGGGGAGAGGTGAAAAACTGTTTTTT.

CDR3 sequence: CASSIGDYGEQFF. The CDR3 DNA reads TGTGCCAGTAGTATAGGGGACTACGGGGAGCAGTTCTTC. The chain is built from TRBV19 and TRBJ2-1, with 7 nucleotides matching TRBD2. The CDR3 is made up of 13 amino acids. V lost 1 base to trimming and J lost 10 bases; unmatched junction nucleotides: 4. CDR1 is LNHDA and CDR2 is SQIVND in the germline V gene (reference sequence).

This sequence joins TRBV27 and TRBJ1-5; a possible D gene is TRBD1 (5 bases). CDR3 size: 17 residues. V shed 5 bases and J shed 0 bases, with 17 bases lying between them. Germline-derived CDR1 and CDR2 are MNHEY and SMNVEV (reference sequence). The CDR3: CASSPLGQGDSNQPQHF. The CDR3, as DNA: TGTGCCAGCAGTCCCCTGGGGCAGGGTGATAGCAATCAGCCCCAGCATTTT.

J is TRBJ1-6 and V is TRBV6-5, with no clear D. Trimming removed 7 bases from V and 9 bases from J, with 13 bases in between. The CDR3 covers 13 residues. Per the germline V gene, CDR1 is MNHEY and CDR2 is SVGAGI. The CDR3 loop reads CASTGREVSPLHF. The CDR3 coding sequence is TGTGCCAGCACCGGGAGGGAGGTTTCACCCCTCCACTTT.

This clone was seen more than once but under ten times. The genes are TRBV20-1 and TRBJ1-2; D call uncertain. The CDR3 length is 11 residues. CDR1 is DFQATT, CDR2 SNEGSKA, per germline (reference sequence). The V and J ends lost 2 bases and 10 bases respectively, with 11 bases between them. CDR3 protein: CSARHTRTYTF. CDR3 bases: TGCAGTGCTAGACACACCCGAACCTACACCTTC.